This T cell receptor (delta chain) was retrieved from a study of γδ T cells in repeated Plasmodium falciparum infection (dated by TCRdb to the early 2020s). In the study overall: In the natural-infection arm, Malian children exposed to intense seasonal malaria transmission were enrolled and compared against age and gender matched Australian children. Four controlled human malaria infections were administered to about five malaria-naive U.S. adults over around 600 days by bites from P. falciparum NF54-infected Anopheles stephensi mosquitoes. Samples from controlled-infection subjects were taken at baseline, just before selected infections, and 21 days after each infection. Malian gammadelta TCR repertoires were analysed cross-sectionally during no-transmission periods and were analysed longitudinally across acute febrile malaria episodes. The study examined how repeated Plasmodium falciparum infection shapes the human gammadelta T cell repertoire, using natural infection in Mali and controlled human malaria infection.

CDR1 and CDR2 are read off the germline V gene as TSWWSYY and QGS. There are 12 amino acids in the CDR3, from cysteine to phenylalanine inclusive. Only the CDR3 region is kept as DNA, spanning 36 bases read in frame from base 1. V loses 8 bases of germline sequence and J loses 9 bases, and the interval between the two ends is 16 bases. This clone has at least ten counts. The antigen it binds to is not known. The protein TCRdb lists belongs to a much larger clone and differs from this DNA's translation at residue 9, which points to a read error; the protein shown is made from the DNA. Vgamma9/Vdelta2+ and Vdelta2-negative gammadelta T cell populations were flow-sorted from peripheral blood mononuclear cells for bulk TCR repertoire analysis. What the work shows at the level of the full study, not this receptor alone: Vgamma9/Vdelta2+ TCR repertoires kept a highly stable polyclonal repertoire across time and infection, and many TCRgamma sequences overlapped between individuals. Because the controlled-infection cohort was small, analysis of inter-individual variability in gammadelta T cell responses was limited. In Vdelta2-negative, largely Vdelta1+, gammadelta TCR repertoires, repeated controlled infections appeared to drive waves of new clonotype selection. Compared with the repertoires of Australian children, the Vdelta2-negative gammadelta TCR repertoires of Malian children appeared more clonally expanded, less diverse and less shared. The Malian cohort was drawn from a small rural village made up mostly of one ethnic group, which limits generalizability.

Library creation used multiplex PCR. The sequencer listed for this sample is Illumina MiSeq. Every sorted gammadelta T cell sample had both its TCR gamma (TRG) and TCR delta (TRD) chains sequenced. On the authors' methods: Repertoire analyses included clonotype tree plots, accumulated frequency of the top 20 clonotypes, diversity index (DI) and D75 metrics. Clone calls in TCRdb were regenerated from the public reads with CATT, after which identical DNA sequences shared one row. Here the V and J calls rest on TCRdb's processing, not on the authors' analysis. The table for this sample lists around 52,000 delta-chain clones; around 1.7% of them were counted only once. The ten biggest clones cover approximately 15% of the sample.

The rearrangement joined TRDV1 to TRDJ1, with the D call tentatively TRDD2 or TRDD3, each fitting 5 bases. The sample was gamma-delta T cells from blood. The clonotype originates from a pool of human donors (malaria-infected and uninfected, not separated). The CDR3 amino acid sequence is: CALFSSRDELIF. The bases read TGTGCTCTTTTTTCCTCCCGGGATGAACTCATCTTT.